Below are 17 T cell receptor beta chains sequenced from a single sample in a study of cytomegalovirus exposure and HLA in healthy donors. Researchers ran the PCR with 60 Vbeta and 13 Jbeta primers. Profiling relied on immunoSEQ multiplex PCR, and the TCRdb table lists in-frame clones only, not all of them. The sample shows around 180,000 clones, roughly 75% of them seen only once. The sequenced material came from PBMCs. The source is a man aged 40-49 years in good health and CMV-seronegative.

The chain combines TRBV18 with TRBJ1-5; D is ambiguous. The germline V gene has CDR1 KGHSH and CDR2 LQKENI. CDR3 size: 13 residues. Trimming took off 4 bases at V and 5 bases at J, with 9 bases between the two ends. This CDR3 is CASSRDSDQPQHF. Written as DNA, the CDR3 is TGTGCCAGCTCACGTGATTCGGATCAGCCCCAGCATTTT.

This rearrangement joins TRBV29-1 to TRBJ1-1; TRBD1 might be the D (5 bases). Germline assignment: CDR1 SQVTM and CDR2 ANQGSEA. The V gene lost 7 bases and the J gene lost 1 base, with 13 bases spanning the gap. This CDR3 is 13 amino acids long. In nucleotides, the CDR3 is TGCAGCGGCGCGACAGTTCAGAACACTGAAGCTTTCTTT. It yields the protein CSGATVQNTEAFF.

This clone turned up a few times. The CDR3 bases are TGTGCCAGTAGTATAGCGGCGCGGGTGGCCTCCTACGAGCAGTACTTC. Its protein is CASSIAARVASYEQYF. V usage is TRBV19 and J usage is TRBJ2-7; TRBD2 is a possible D gene (5 bases). This CDR3 comprises 16 residues. The germline V gene encodes CDR1 LNHDA and CDR2 SQIVND (reference sequence). V gave up 1 base and J gave up 0 bases, with 13 bases separating them.

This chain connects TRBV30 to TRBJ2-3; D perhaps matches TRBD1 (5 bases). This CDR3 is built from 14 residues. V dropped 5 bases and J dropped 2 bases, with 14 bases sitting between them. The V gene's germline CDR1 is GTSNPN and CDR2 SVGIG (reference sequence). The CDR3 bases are TGTGCCTGGGGGGCGGCAGTATCCACAGATACGCAGTATTTT. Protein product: CAWGAAVSTDTQYF.

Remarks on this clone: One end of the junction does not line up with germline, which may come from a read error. DNA for the CDR3: TGTTCCAGCAGCTTAGGTGGCAGATACTACGAGCAGTACTTC. This gives the protein CSSSLGGRYYEQYF. V is TRBV7-9 and J is TRBJ2-7; D unclear. CDR1 and CDR2 (germline): SEHNR, FQNEAQ (reference sequence). The CDR3 totals 14 residues.

The DNA of the CDR3 is TGCAGCGTAATTCCTAGCGAGGTTTGGGGGACCCAGTACTTC. Translation: CSVIPSEVWGTQYF. The chain uses TRBV29-1 and TRBJ2-5, with a possible D match to TRBD2 (6 bases). The CDR3 runs to 14 residues. V was trimmed by 6 bases and J by 7 bases, leaving 21 bases between them. CDR1 is SQVTM, CDR2 ANQGSEA, per germline.

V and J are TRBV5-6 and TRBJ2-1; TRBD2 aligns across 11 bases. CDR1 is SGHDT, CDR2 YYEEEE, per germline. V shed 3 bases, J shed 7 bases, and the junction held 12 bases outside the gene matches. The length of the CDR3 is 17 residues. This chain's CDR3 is CASSSTLTSGNGNEQFF. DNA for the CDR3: TGTGCCAGCAGCTCAACCCTGACTAGCGGGAATGGAAATGAGCAGTTCTTC.

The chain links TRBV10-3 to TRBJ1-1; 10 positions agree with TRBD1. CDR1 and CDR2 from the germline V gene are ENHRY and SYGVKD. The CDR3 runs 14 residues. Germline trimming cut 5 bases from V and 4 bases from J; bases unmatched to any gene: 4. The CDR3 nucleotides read TGTGCCATCAGTCCGGGACAGGGGTTCACTGAAGCTTTCTTT. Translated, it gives CAISPGQGFTEAFF.

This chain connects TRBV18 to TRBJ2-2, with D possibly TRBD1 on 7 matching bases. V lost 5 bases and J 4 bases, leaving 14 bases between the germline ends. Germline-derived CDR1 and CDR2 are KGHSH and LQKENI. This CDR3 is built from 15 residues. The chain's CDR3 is CASSASQGGTGELFF. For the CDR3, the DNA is TGTGCCAGCTCAGCGAGCCAGGGGGGCACCGGGGAGCTGTTTTTT.

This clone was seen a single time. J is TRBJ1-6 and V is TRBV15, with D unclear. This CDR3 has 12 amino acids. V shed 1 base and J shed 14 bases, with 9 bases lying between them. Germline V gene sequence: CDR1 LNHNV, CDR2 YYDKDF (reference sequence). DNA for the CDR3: TGTGCCACCAGCAGAGCCAACGTAGCCCTCCACTTT. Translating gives CATSRANVALHF.

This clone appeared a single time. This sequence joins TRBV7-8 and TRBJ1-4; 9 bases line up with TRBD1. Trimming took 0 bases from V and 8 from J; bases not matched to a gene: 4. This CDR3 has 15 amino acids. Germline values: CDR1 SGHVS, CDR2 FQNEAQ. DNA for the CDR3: TGTGCCAGCAGCTTAGCGCGAGGACAGGGGGAAAAACTGTTTTTT. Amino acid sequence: CASSLARGQGEKLFF.

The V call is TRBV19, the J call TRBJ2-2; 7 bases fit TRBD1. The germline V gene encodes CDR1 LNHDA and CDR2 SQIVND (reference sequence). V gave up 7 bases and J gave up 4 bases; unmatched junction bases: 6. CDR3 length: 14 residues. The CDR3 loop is CASTADRATGELFF. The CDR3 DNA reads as TGTGCCAGTACCGCAGACAGGGCCACCGGGGAGCTGTTTTTT. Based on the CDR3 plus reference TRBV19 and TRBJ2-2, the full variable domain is DGGITQSPKYLFRKEGQNVTLSCEQNLNHDAMYWYRQDPGQGLRLIYYSQIVNDFQKGDIAEGYSVSREKKESFPLTVTSAQKNPTAFYLCASTADRATGELFFGEGSRLTVL.

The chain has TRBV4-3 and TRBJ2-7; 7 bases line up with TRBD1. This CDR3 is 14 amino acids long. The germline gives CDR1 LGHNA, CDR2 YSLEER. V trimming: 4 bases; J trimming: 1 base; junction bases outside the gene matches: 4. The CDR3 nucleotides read TGCGCCAGCAGCCGCGACAGGGTTTCCTACGAGCAGTACTTC. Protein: CASSRDRVSYEQYF.

This CDR3 is CASSSVGGGTGQPQHF. CDR3 in DNA: TGTGCCAGCAGCTCCGTCGGGGGGGGGACGGGGCAGCCCCAGCATTTT. The rearrangement uses TRBV7-8 and TRBJ1-5, with a weak D call TRBD1 (5 bases). Per germline, CDR1 SGHVS and CDR2 FQNEAQ. V was trimmed by 4 bases and J by 7 bases, leaving 20 bases between them. The CDR3 is 16 residues long.

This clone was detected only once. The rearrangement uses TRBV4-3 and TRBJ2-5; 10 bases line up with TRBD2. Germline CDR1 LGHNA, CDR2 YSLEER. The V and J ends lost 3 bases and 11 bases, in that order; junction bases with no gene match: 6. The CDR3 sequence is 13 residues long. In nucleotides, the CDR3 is TGCGCCAGCAGCCAGGAACTAGCGGGATCTCAGTACTTC. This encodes CASSQELAGSQYF.

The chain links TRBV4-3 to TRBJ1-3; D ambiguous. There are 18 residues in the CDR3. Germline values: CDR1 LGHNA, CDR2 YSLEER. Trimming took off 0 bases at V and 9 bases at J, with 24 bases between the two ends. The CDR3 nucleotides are TGCGCCAGCAGCCAAGAGGAGGGAAAGACATTGCCACGCGGCACCATATATTTT. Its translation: CASSQEEGKTLPRGTIYF.

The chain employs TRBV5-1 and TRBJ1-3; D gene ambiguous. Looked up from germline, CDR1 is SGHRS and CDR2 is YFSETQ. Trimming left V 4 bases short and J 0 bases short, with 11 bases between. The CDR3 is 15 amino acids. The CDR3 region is CASSATFTSGNTIYF. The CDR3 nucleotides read TGCGCCAGCAGCGCCACTTTTACCTCTGGAAACACCATATATTTT. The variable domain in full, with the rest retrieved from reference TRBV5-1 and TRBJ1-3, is KAGVTQTPRYLIKTRGQQVTLSCSPISGHRSVSWYQQTPGQGLQFLFEYFSETQRNKGNFPGRFSGRQFSNSRSEMNVSTLELGDSALYLCASSATFTSGNTIYFGEGSWLTVV.